Sequencing of this T cell receptor (beta chain) was carried out in a study of memory CD8 T cells in hepatitis C reinfection listed by TCRdb under 2017. Looking at the study overall: Of the five donors, three spontaneously resolved two consecutive HCV infections, and two cleared a primary infection but developed chronic infection after reinfection. HCV reinfection was defined as a positive HCV RNA test following two negative tests taken at least 60 days apart. Peak reinfection samples were taken from 3 to 8 weeks after reinfection was detected. Across an HCV reinfection episode in roughly five donors, the study followed the TCR beta repertoire of virus-specific CD8 T cells over time. Between about 2009 and 2013, a few reinfection cases that had stored pre-reinfection samples were identified. In the reinfection study, participants who had previously resolved an HCV infection were followed up every 3 months. Previously published longitudinal data on tetramer+ CD8 T cell frequency were used to pick the peak reinfection time point. Results the study describes overall, beyond this receptor: With only a handful of donors, the study could not reach definitive conclusions about public clonotypes linked to secondary clearance.

As to this clone: Its antigen is currently not known. No base quality values were provided; no much bigger clone lies one nucleotide off.

The time point tag for this specimen amounts to: peak reinfection, 3 to 8 weeks after reinfection detection. The sorted cells were sequenced directly ex vivo, without any in vitro expansion ahead of TCR sequencing. The donors were people who inject drugs and were enrolled in Canada's Montreal Acute Hepatitis C Cohort Study (HEPCO). As controls, total naive CD8 T cells, sorted as viable CD3+ CD8+ CD45RO-, were obtained from a couple of donors at each of the three reinfection time points. Before sorting, cryopreserved peripheral blood mononuclear cells were thawed and CD8 T cells were purified from those thawed cells. CD8 T cells were enriched by negative selection with the MACS CD8+ T cell Isolation Kit. Cell sorting was done on a BD FACSAria II sorter with FACSDiva software, and data were analyzed with FlowJo. The library relied on the immunoSEQ multiplex PCR assay. Genomic DNA was extracted from the sorted cells, and Adaptive Biotechnologies' automated high-throughput method was used to sequence the TCR beta V, D and J regions. CDR3 regions were amplified with a two-step, bias-controlled multiplex PCR. An Illumina instrument was used to sequence the amplified TCR beta libraries. Per the authors' processing: Demultiplexed reads were processed to lower amplification and sequencing bias, and the IMGT database was used to assign CDR3 sequences to gene families. ImmunoSEQ software version 2.0 was used to analyze repertoire data. Out-of-frame sequences and sequences containing stop codons in the CDR3 were removed from the clonotype lists. Clonotypes with a frequency below 0.01% were excluded because such clonotypes corresponded to less than one cell. Richness was calculated by dividing observed richness by the number of input cells, and evenness was calculated by dividing Shannon entropy by the log of observed richness. To measure repertoire diversity and how similar the repertoire was between time points, Simpson diversity and Morisita-Horn overlap indices were applied. Clonotypes were categorized as dominant (>1%), sub-dominant (0.5-0.99%), low abundance (0.1-0.49%) or lowest abundance (<0.1%). The germline index was obtained by subtracting total nucleotide additions from total CDR3 length and then dividing the result by total CDR3 length. TCRdb holds this immuneACCESS table with in-frame rearrangements only. Some clones are missing; in checked studies, unresolved V genes explain under half, and the rest has no known cause. V and J calls and clone size are as listed in that table; D and trimming were resolved from the DNA. The sample records 35,000 to 50,000 clones, 70% to 90% of which are singletons. The top ten clonotypes cover around 1.2% of the sample.

The receptor was derived from a man aged 18 to 29 with hepatitis C virus infection. Sequenced input: naive CD8+ T cells sorted from blood. This specimen's cell subset or site label, interpreted: total naive CD8+CD45RO- T cells.

The CDR3 protein sequence reads: CASSPGHLTNEQFF. Here is the DNA: TGTGCCAGCAGCCCGGGACATCTGACCAATGAGCAGTTCTTC. The V and J genes are TRBV9 and TRBJ2-1; matching of 6 bases hints at TRBD1 as the D gene. The CDR3 runs 14 amino acids, cysteine and phenylalanine included. Of all the DNA, just the CDR3 is kept, 42 bases in frame from base 1. The CDR1 and CDR2 encoded by the germline V gene are SGDLS and YYNGEE. V loses 4 bases of germline sequence and J loses 6 bases, and the interval between the two ends is 14 bases.